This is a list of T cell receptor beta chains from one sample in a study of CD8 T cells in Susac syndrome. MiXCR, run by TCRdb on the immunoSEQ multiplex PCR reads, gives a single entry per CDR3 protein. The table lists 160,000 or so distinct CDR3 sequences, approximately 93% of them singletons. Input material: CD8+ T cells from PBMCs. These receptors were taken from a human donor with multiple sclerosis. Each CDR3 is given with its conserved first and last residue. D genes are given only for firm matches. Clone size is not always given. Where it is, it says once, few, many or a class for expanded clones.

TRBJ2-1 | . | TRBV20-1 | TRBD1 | CSTTAGGVYNEQFF | TGCAGTACCACCGCAGGGGGTGTCTACAATGAGCAGTTCTTC
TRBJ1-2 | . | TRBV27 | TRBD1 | CASSPTVTGLGYTF | TGTGCCAGCAGTCCCACTGTGACAGGGCTTGGCTACACCTTC
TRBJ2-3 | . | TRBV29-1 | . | CSVEDRGGLTDTQYF | TGCAGCGTTGAAGACAGGGGGGGACTCACAGATACGCAGTATTTT
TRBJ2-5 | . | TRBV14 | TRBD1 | CASSQVRGLKETQYF | TGTGCCAGCAGCCAAGTTAGGGGGCTCAAAGAGACCCAGTACTTC
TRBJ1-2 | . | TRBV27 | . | CASSPGYGYTF | TGTGCCAGCAGTCCCGGCTATGGCTACACCTTC
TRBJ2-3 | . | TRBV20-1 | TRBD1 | CSARGGGTGLDTQYF | TGCAGTGCTAGAGGGGGAGGGACAGGGTTAGATACGCAGTATTTT
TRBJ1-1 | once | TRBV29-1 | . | CSVEDPGTGNTEAFF | TGCAGCGTTGAAGATCCCGGGACGGGGAACACTGAAGCTTTCTTT
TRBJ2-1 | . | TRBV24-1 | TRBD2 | CATSALGGESSYNEQFF | TGTGCCACCAGTGCATTGGGGGGGGAGAGCTCCTACAATGAGCAGTTCTTC
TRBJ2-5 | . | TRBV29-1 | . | CSVAIETQYF | TGCAGCGTTGCGATAGAGACCCAGTACTTC
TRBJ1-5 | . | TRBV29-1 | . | CSVATENQPQHF | TGCAGCGTTGCGACAGAGAATCAGCCCCAGCATTTT
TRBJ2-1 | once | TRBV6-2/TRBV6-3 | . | CASSYLPENEQFF | TGTGCCAGCAGTTACCTGCCGGAAAATGAGCAGTTCTTC
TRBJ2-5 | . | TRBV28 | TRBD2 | CASSLTRPGGPGETQYF | TGTGCCAGCAGCCTGACTCGACCGGGGGGACCCGGGGAGACCCAGTACTTC
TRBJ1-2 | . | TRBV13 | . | CASSRSGRNYGYTF | TGTGCCAGCAGCCGGTCAGGGAGAAACTATGGCTACACCTTC
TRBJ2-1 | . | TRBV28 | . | CASSSVGNEQFF | TGTGCCAGTTCCTCGGTTGGCAATGAGCAGTTCTTC
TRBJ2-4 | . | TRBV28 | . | CASSTQVAKNIQYF | TGTGCCAGCAGCACACAGGTAGCCAAAAACATTCAGTACTTC
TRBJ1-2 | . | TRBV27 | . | CASRTSVTHGYTF | TGTGCCAGCAGAACCTCGGTTACCCATGGCTACACCTTC
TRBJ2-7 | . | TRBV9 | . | CASSPVAAPWYEQYF | TGTGCCAGCAGCCCAGTCGCCGCTCCGTGGTACGAGCAGTACTTC
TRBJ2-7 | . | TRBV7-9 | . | CASSLGNPPTQYF | TGTGCCAGCAGCTTAGGGAACCCCCCGACGCAGTACTTC
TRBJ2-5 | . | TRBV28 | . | CASSSLWETQYF | TGTGCCAGCAGTTCTCTGTGGGAGACCCAGTACTTC
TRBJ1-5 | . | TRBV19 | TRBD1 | CASRRDREYSNQPQHF | TGTGCCAGTAGGAGGGACAGGGAATATAGCAATCAGCCCCAGCATTTT
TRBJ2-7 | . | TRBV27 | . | CASSLSQQEGSYEQYF | TGTGCCAGCAGTTTATCGCAACAGGAGGGATCCTACGAGCAGTACTTC
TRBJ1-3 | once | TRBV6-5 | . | CASRAGGTIYF | TGTGCCAGCAGGGCCGGTGGCACCATATATTTT
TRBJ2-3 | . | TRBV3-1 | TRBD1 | CASSQDRDREITDTQYF | TGTGCCAGCAGCCAAGATAGGGACAGGGAGATCACAGATACGCAGTATTTT
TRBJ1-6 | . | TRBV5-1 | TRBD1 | CASSLKWTGGVSPLHF | TGCGCCAGCAGCTTGAAGTGGACAGGGGGCGTTTCACCCCTCCACTTT
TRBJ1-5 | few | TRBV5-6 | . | CASSSGSQPQHF | TGTGCCAGCAGCTCTGGGAGTCAGCCCCAGCATTTT
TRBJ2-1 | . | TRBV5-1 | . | CASSIGTYNEQFF | TGCGCCAGCAGCATCGGGACCTACAATGAGCAGTTCTTC
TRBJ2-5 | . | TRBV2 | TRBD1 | CASSGQGGLETQYF | TGTGCCAGCAGCGGACAGGGGGGTCTGGAGACCCAGTACTTC
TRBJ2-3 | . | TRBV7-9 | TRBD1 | CASTVESGTGISADTQYF | TGTGCCAGCACCGTTGAGTCCGGGACAGGGATTTCGGCAGATACGCAGTATTTT
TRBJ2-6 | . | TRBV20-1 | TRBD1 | CSATDRVTGANVLTF | TGCAGTGCTACTGACAGGGTTACTGGGGCCAACGTCCTGACTTTC
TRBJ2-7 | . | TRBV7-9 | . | CASSLGPAGKLDHEQYF | TGTGCCAGCAGCTTAGGGCCCGCTGGCAAATTGGACCACGAGCAGTACTTC
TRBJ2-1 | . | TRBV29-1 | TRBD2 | CSVEGASGGNEQFF | TGCAGCGTTGAAGGAGCTAGCGGGGGCAATGAGCAGTTCTTC
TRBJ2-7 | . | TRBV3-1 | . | CASSQSDRSSNEQYF | TGTGCCAGCAGCCAATCTGACAGGTCATCTAACGAGCAGTACTTC
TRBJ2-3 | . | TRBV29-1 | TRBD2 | CSVASGDTQYF | TGCAGCGTTGCTAGCGGAGATACGCAGTATTTT
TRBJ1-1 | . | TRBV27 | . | CASRDISTEAFF | TGTGCCAGCCGGGACATTTCCACTGAAGCTTTCTTT
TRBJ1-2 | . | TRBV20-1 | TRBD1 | CSARTGGPYGYTF | TGCAGTGCTAGGACAGGGGGCCCCTATGGCTACACCTTC
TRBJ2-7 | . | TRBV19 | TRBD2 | CASSAGSGGYEQYF | TGTGCCAGTTCCGCCGGCAGCGGGGGCTACGAGCAGTACTTC
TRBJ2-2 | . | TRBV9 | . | CASSVWGEGTGELFF | TGTGCCAGCAGCGTCTGGGGTGAGGGCACCGGGGAGCTGTTTTTT
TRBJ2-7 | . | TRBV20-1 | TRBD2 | CSASGAGGQYEQYF | TGCAGTGCTTCAGGCGCGGGGGGACAATACGAGCAGTACTTC
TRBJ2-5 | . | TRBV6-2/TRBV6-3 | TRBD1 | CASSRTGGLETQYF | TGTGCCAGCAGTCGAACAGGGGGCCTGGAGACCCAGTACTTC
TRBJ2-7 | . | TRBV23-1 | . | CASSQGIGEQYF | TGCGCCAGCAGTCAGGGTATTGGCGAGCAGTACTTC
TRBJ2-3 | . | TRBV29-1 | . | CSVEERVTDTQYF | TGCAGCGTTGAAGAGAGGGTGACAGATACGCAGTATTTT
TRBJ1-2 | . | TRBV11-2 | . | CASSPGRDSFYGYTF | TGTGCCAGCAGCCCCGGACGGGACTCGTTCTATGGCTACACCTTC
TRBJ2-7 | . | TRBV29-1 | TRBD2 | CSVLSGGSYEQYF | TGCAGCGTTCTTAGCGGGGGCTCCTACGAGCAGTACTTC
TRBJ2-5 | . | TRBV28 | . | CATRTPQETQYF | TGTGCCACCAGGACACCTCAAGAGACCCAGTACTTC
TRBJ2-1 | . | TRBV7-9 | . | CASSSDRNEQFF | TGTGCCAGCAGTTCCGACAGAAATGAGCAGTTCTTC